Presented here are 27 T cell receptor beta chains from one specimen sequenced in a study of cytomegalovirus exposure and HLA in healthy donors (dated by TCRdb to the late 2010s). The method was the immunoSEQ multiplex PCR assay. TCRdb took this table from immuneACCESS and kept in-frame rearrangements with V and J called. Such tables lack part of the clones; where checked against another copy, unresolved V genes explain under half of the gap, and the rest is unexplained. Here the sample has about 98,000 clones; 87% occur a single time. The ten largest clones take up over 6% of the sample. Sequencing input: PBMCs. The receptors here all came from a man between 18 and 29 years old in good health and CMV-seropositive.

In its sample, this clone was seen a few times. The genes are TRBV27 and TRBJ1-2; tentatively, D is TRBD1 (5 bases). V was shortened by 5 bases and J by 4 bases, with 8 bases between the two germline ends. Germline assignment: CDR1 MNHEY and CDR2 SMNVEV (reference sequence). This CDR3 comprises 12 residues. The CDR3 DNA reads TGTGCCAGCAGTCAGGGAGGCTATGGCTACACCTTC. This sequence encodes CASSQGGYGYTF.

This chain connects TRBV6-4 to TRBJ1-5; 7 bases are shared with TRBD1. This CDR3 is built from 13 residues. Germline V gene data show CDR1 as MRHNA and CDR2 as SNTAGT. V trimming: 4 bases; J trimming: 6 bases; junction bases outside the gene matches: 3. Written as DNA, the CDR3 is TGTGCCAGCAGTGTGGCAGGGGGTCAGCCCCAGCATTTT. This codes for CASSVAGGQPQHF.

V usage is TRBV19 and J usage is TRBJ2-7; 11 bases align to TRBD2. J gave up 6 bases and V 1 base, and 2 bases lay outside the gene matches. The germline gives CDR1 LNHDA, CDR2 SQIVND (reference sequence). This CDR3 spans 14 amino acids. The CDR3 loop is CASSIGLAGSEQYF. Written as DNA, the CDR3 is TGTGCCAGTAGTATAGGACTAGCGGGATCCGAGCAGTACTTC.

The V gene is TRBV28, the J gene TRBJ1-3; 8 bases fit TRBD1. The ends lost 7 bases at V and 3 bases at J; junction bases unmatched: 11. Germline values: CDR1 MDHEN, CDR2 SYDVKM. The CDR3 totals 16 residues. The CDR3 nucleotides read TGTGCCAGCACCGGTTGGCAGGGGGCTGATGGAAACACCATATATTTT. Translated: CASTGWQGADGNTIYF. The full variable domain, rest sourced from reference TRBV28 and TRBJ1-3, is DVKVTQSSRYLVKRTGEKVFLECVQDMDHENMFWYRQDPGLGLRLIYFSYDVKMKEKGDIPEGYSVSREKKERFSLILESASTNQTSMYLCASTGWQGADGNTIYFGEGSWLTVV.

J is TRBJ2-7 and V is TRBV9; 10 bases match TRBD1. The CDR3 spans 14 residues. The trim removed 1 base at V and 6 bases at J, leaving 4 bases unmatched. Per the germline V gene, CDR1 is SGDLS and CDR2 is YYNGEE. The CDR3 DNA sequence: TGTGCCAGCAGCGTACTGGGACAGGGGAGCGAGCAGTACTTC. Encoded protein: CASSVLGQGSEQYF.

The CDR3 DNA follows: TGTGCCACCGGGACACAAGAGACCCAGTACTTC. Residues: CATGTQETQYF. The gene calls are TRBV11-3 and TRBJ2-5; maybe TRBD1 (6 bases). The CDR3 has 11 residues. CDR1 is SGHNT and CDR2 is YENEEA in the germline V gene. With 10 bases removed from V and 2 bases from J, the gap between germline ends came to 8 bases. Full variable domain (missing parts from reference TRBV11-3 and TRBJ2-5): EAGVVQSPRYKIIEKKQPVAFWCNPISGHNTLYWYLQNLGQGPELLIRYENEEAVDDSQLPKDRFSAERLKGVDSTLKIQPAELGDSAVYLCATGTQETQYFGPGTRLLVL.

The rearrangement joins TRBV5-1 to TRBJ2-7; maybe TRBD1 (5 bases). The CDR3 has 15 amino acids. Per the germline V gene, CDR1 is SGHRS and CDR2 is YFSETQ. V dropped 4 bases and J dropped 6 bases, with 20 bases sitting between them. The CDR3 coding sequence is TGCGCCAGCAGCGTTGGACAAGGTGTGGGCGGCGAGCAGTACTTC. This translates into CASSVGQGVGGEQYF.

The V and J genes are TRBV11-3 and TRBJ2-2; TRBD2 matches at 8 bases. Trimming at V came to 5 bases and at J to 7 bases, leaving 6 bases not matched to a gene. This CDR3 has 14 amino acids. CDR1 and CDR2 from the germline V gene are SGHNT and YENEEA. This CDR3 reads CASSPGGLGGELFF. Written as DNA, the CDR3 is TGTGCCAGCAGCCCGGGGGGGCTGGGCGGGGAGCTGTTTTTT.

The V call is TRBV28, the J call TRBJ2-5; 10 positions match TRBD2. V dropped 5 bases and J dropped 5; count of bases not matched to a gene: 8. The CDR3 extends over 15 amino acids. In germline, CDR1 is MDHEN, CDR2 SYDVKM. The CDR3 is CASSLQREGPETQYF. The CDR3 bases are TGTGCCAGCAGTCTCCAGCGGGAGGGCCCTGAGACCCAGTACTTC.

The V gene is TRBV28, the J gene TRBJ2-1; 8 bases fit TRBD1. The CDR3 spans 15 residues. Germline assignment: CDR1 MDHEN and CDR2 SYDVKM. The trim removed 5 bases at V and 3 bases at J, leaving 6 bases unmatched. CDR3 sequence (DNA): TGTGCCAGCAGTCGAGGACAGGGAGGCTACAATGAGCAGTTCTTC. This translates into CASSRGQGGYNEQFF.

The DNA for the CDR3 is TGCGCCAGCCGACAGGGGGGGAATGAAAAACTGTTTTTT. This encodes CASRQGGNEKLFF. The V call is TRBV4-1, the J call TRBJ1-4; TRBD1 aligns across 9 bases. Germline-derived CDR1 and CDR2 are MGHRA and YSYEKL. The ends lost 8 bases at V and 5 bases at J; junction bases unmatched: 3. The CDR3 consists of 13 residues.

A few counts support this clone. The gene calls are TRBV6-6 and TRBJ1-1, with TRBD1 matching 8 bases. V lost 2 bases and J lost 4; bases outside the gene matches: 6. This CDR3 is 15 amino acids long. The germline gives CDR1 MNHNY, CDR2 SVGAGI (reference sequence). The CDR3 sequence is CASSYPTGAVTEAFF. The DNA for the CDR3 is TGTGCCAGCAGTTACCCGACAGGGGCGGTCACTGAAGCTTTCTTT.

The chain employs TRBV6-5 and TRBJ1-1; D ambiguous. The germline CDR1 and CDR2 sequences are MNHEY and SVGAGI. V lost 0 bases, J lost 4 bases, and 12 bases lay in between. This CDR3 spans 15 amino acids. The CDR3 DNA sequence: TGTGCCAGCAGTTACTCGGAGGCTCGGGGCACTGAAGCTTTCTTT. Its protein is CASSYSEARGTEAFF.

This clone was found a few times. This rearrangement joins TRBV4-2 to TRBJ2-7; D gene unclear. Germline CDR1 reads LGHNA; CDR2 reads YNFKEQ. This CDR3 is built from 14 residues. V lost 0 bases and J 2 bases, leaving 8 bases between the germline ends. In DNA, the CDR3 is TGTGCCAGCAGCCAAGACCTGACAACCTACGAGCAGTACTTC. It encodes CASSQDLTTYEQYF.

This clone was seen just once. V is TRBV7-2 and J is TRBJ2-5; 7 nucleotides line up with TRBD2. J gave up 5 bases and V 5 bases, and 14 bases lay outside the gene matches. CDR3 length equals 16 residues. CDR1 is SGHTA and CDR2 is FQGNSA in the germline V gene. CDR3 loop: CASSPATSPIQETQYF. Here the CDR3 DNA reads TGTGCCAGCAGCCCGGCGACTAGCCCAATCCAGGAGACCCAGTACTTC.

This clone was seen a few times. The rearrangement links TRBV6-6 to TRBJ1-4; D call uncertain. The CDR3 spans 15 residues. Per the germline V gene, CDR1 is MNHNY and CDR2 is SVGAGI (reference sequence). Trimming took off 4 bases at V and 8 bases at J, with 17 bases between the two ends. The CDR3: CASSFSDKSGEKLFF. In DNA form, the CDR3 reads TGTGCCAGCAGTTTTTCCGACAAGTCTGGAGAAAAACTGTTTTTT.

This clone was observed once. The V and J genes are TRBV6-5 and TRBJ2-7, with TRBD1 matching 8 bases. Germline V CDR1 and CDR2: MNHEY, SVGAGI. This CDR3 is built from 15 residues. J was trimmed by 4 bases and V by 0 bases; bases with no gene match: 5. The CDR3 here is CASSYSQGARYEQYF. The CDR3 region has the DNA TGTGCCAGCAGTTACTCCCAGGGGGCCAGATACGAGCAGTACTTC.

Written as DNA, the CDR3 is TGTGCCAGCAGCATTAGCGGGAGGTCCTACAATGAGCAGTTCTTC. Protein product: CASSISGRSYNEQFF. The J gene is TRBJ2-1, the V gene TRBV7-3, with TRBD2 identical over 10 bases. Per the germline V gene, CDR1 is SGHTA and CDR2 is FQGTGA. CDR3 length: 15 residues. V lost 5 bases to trimming and J lost 1 base; unmatched junction nucleotides: 2.

V is TRBV5-4 and J is TRBJ2-7; D call uncertain. The CDR3 contains 16 residues. The V and J ends lost 0 bases and 7 bases respectively, with 20 bases between them. CDR1 SGHNT and CDR2 YYREEE come from the germline V gene (reference sequence). The CDR3 DNA follows: TGTGCCAGCAGCTTGGCTGGGTCAGGTCCCCGGATTGAGCAGTACTTC. Its translation is CASSLAGSGPRIEQYF. Complete variable domain (other parts from reference TRBV5-4 and TRBJ2-7): ETGVTQSPTHLIKTRGQQVTLRCSSQSGHNTVSWYQQALGQGPQFIFQYYREEENGRGNFPPRFSGLQFPNYSSELNVNALELDDSALYLCASSLAGSGPRIEQYFGPGTRLTVT.

The chain joins TRBV19 to TRBJ2-1; 7 bases are a match to TRBD1. CDR3 length: 14 residues. The V gene end was trimmed by 8 bases and the J gene end by 4 bases; junction bases not matched to a gene: 8. Germline V CDR1 and CDR2: LNHDA, SQIVND (reference sequence). Here the CDR3 reads CASYPGQPYNEQFF. The CDR3, as DNA: TGTGCCAGTTACCCGGGACAGCCTTACAATGAGCAGTTCTTC.

This clone was counted between two and nine times. V usage is TRBV6-5 and J usage is TRBJ2-3; no reliable D call. Germline V gene lookup returns CDR1 MNHEY and CDR2 SVGAGI. Trimming shortened V by 8 bases and J by 4 bases, and 13 bases separated the two germline ends. This CDR3 is built from 13 residues. The CDR3 protein is CASALHPSDTQYF. As DNA, the CDR3 is TGTGCCAGCGCACTGCATCCGTCAGATACGCAGTATTTT.

The V and J genes are TRBV28 and TRBJ2-7; TRBD2 aligns across 7 bases. The CDR3 consists of 18 residues. V was pared by 6 bases and J by 0 bases, with 17 bases of the junction left unmatched. Germline CDR1 and CDR2: MDHEN and SYDVKM. CDR3 DNA: TGTGCCAGCAGCACCCCGGGGCGGCTAGCGGACGTCTCCTACGAGCAGTACTTC. This translates into CASSTPGRLADVSYEQYF.

V usage is TRBV25-1 and J usage is TRBJ2-7, with D possibly matching TRBD2 (5 bases). Trimming stripped 3 bases from V and 3 bases from J, with 12 bases between. Germline V lookup: CDR1 MGHDK, CDR2 SYGVNS. CDR3 length: 14 amino acids. The CDR3 DNA sequence: TGTGCCAGCAGTGATCGGGATGGGATCTACGAGCAGTACTTC. Protein product: CASSDRDGIYEQYF.

This chain connects TRBV7-9 to TRBJ2-2; 9 positions match TRBD2. This CDR3 comprises 16 residues. Germline V gene lookup returns CDR1 SEHNR and CDR2 FQNEAQ (reference sequence). Losses at the gene ends were 3 bases for V and 5 bases for J; bases not matched to a gene: 7. CDR3 DNA sequence: TGTGCCAGCAGCTTGTATAGCGGGAGCTTGACCGGGGAGCTGTTTTTT. Protein: CASSLYSGSLTGELFF. Filled out from reference TRBV7-9 and TRBJ2-2, the complete variable domain reads DTGVSQNPRHKITKRGQNVTFRCDPISEHNRLYWYRQTLGQGPEFLTYFQNEAQLEKSRLLSDRFSAERPKGSFSTLEIQRTEQGDSAMYLCASSLYSGSLTGELFFGEGSRLTVL.

The chain uses TRBV9 and TRBJ2-7, with a tentative D call TRBD1 (5 bases). Trimming took off 7 bases at V and 0 bases at J, with 14 bases between the two ends. This CDR3 is 14 amino acids long. Germline CDR1 reads SGDLS; CDR2 reads YYNGEE. The CDR3 DNA sequence: TGTGCCAGCTCCGTGGGGCGGTTCTCCTACGAGCAGTACTTC. Translated: CASSVGRFSYEQYF.

The rearrangement uses TRBV19 and TRBJ1-6; TRBD1 agrees at 7 bases. The CDR3 runs to 15 residues. Germline CDR1 LNHDA, CDR2 SQIVND (reference sequence). V dropped 4 bases and J dropped 8; count of bases not matched to a gene: 8. CDR3 amino acids: CASSRTGASDSPLHF. For the CDR3, the DNA is TGTGCCAGTAGTAGGACAGGCGCTAGTGATTCACCCCTCCACTTT.

This clone was recorded only once. This sequence joins TRBV2 and TRBJ2-6; a weak D match, TRBD1 (5 bases). Trimming removed 5 bases at V and 0 bases at J, with 8 bases between. There are 15 residues in the CDR3. From germline, CDR1 is SNHLY and CDR2 FYNNEI. The CDR3 here is CASSSRDSGANVLTF. The CDR3 nucleotides read TGTGCCAGCAGTAGCAGGGACTCTGGGGCCAACGTCCTGACTTTC.